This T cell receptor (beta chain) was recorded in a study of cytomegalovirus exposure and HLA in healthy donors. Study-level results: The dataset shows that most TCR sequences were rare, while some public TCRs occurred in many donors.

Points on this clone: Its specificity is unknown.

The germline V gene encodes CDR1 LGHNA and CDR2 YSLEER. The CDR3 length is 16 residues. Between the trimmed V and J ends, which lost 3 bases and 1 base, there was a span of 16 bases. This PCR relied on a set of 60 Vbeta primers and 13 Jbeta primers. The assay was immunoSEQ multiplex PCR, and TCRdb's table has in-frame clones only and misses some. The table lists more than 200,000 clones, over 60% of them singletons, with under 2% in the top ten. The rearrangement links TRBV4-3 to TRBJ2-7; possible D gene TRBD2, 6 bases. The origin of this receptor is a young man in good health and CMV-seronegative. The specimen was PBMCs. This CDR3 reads CASSHSRDFTSYEQYF. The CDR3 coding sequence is TGCGCCAGCAGCCATAGCCGGGACTTTACTTCCTACGAGCAGTACTTC.